Following are 15 T cell receptor beta chains from one sample sequenced in a study of T cells in Graves' hyperthyroidism and ophthalmopathy. Amplification targeted TCR beta CDR3 regions from RNA transcripts. Using the HTBI primer set, a first-round RT-PCR was run on the TCR CDR3. MiXCR, applied by TCRdb to the multiplex PCR reads, yields one record per CDR3 protein. This sample has a few hundred thousand distinct CDR3 sequences, with 20% to 25% found just once. Sequenced input: blood. The receptors here all came from a woman aged 70-85 years with Graves' ophthalmopathy.

This clonotype has ten or more counts. This chain links TRBV12-3 or TRBV12-4 with TRBJ1-5; no clear D gene. Between the trimmed V and J ends, which lost 5 bases and 0 bases, there was a span of 11 bases. The length of the CDR3 is 15 residues. The CDR3 spells CASSLDGNSNQPQHF. CDR3 in DNA: TGTGCCAGCAGTCTCGACGGAAATAGCAATCAGCCCCAGCATTTT.

Only a few counts were recorded for this clonotype. The chain links TRBV10-3 to TRBJ2-5; weak D call: TRBD2 (6 bases). Germline V gives CDR1 ENHRY, CDR2 SYGVKD. The CDR3 runs 15 residues. Trimming took 8 bases from V and 4 from J, leaving 20 bases between them. The CDR3 DNA follows: TGTGCCATCGCAGCAGGGACCTTAGCGGTAGAGACCCAGTACTTC. It encodes CAIAAGTLAVETQYF.

This clonotype has ten or more counts. The chain uses TRBV11-2 and TRBJ2-1, with D possibly being TRBD2 (6 bases). Germline values: CDR1 SGHAT, CDR2 FQNNGV. The CDR3 contains 15 residues. Trimming took 6 bases from V and 0 from J, leaving 12 bases between them. The CDR3 protein is CASSPAGLSYNEQFF. In nucleotides, the CDR3 is TGTGCCAGCAGTCCAGCGGGTCTCTCCTACAATGAGCAGTTCTTC.

This clonotype was observed a handful of times. An end of the junction differs from the germline gene, which may be a read error. J is TRBJ2-3 and V is TRBV6-4; weak D call: TRBD2 (5 bases). The germline gives CDR1 MRHNA, CDR2 SNTAGT. The length of the CDR3 is 15 residues. CDR3 protein: CASSVLGLFTDAQYF. As DNA, the CDR3 is TGTGCCAGCAGTGTCCTCGGACTTTTCACAGATGCGCAGTATTTT.

The CDR3 bases are TGCGCCAGCAGCTTGGCCGGCGGCGAGGATAATTCACCCCTCCACTTT. Translated: CASSLAGGEDNSPLHF. The rearrangement joins TRBV5-1 to TRBJ1-6, with no clear D. CDR3 length: 16 amino acids. V lost 0 bases, J lost 5 bases, and 12 bases lay in between. Per the germline V gene, CDR1 is SGHRS and CDR2 is YFSETQ.

On this clonotype itself: With a much larger clone just one base away, this may be a read error. The chain employs TRBV7-2 and TRBJ2-1; D is tentatively TRBD1 or TRBD2 (5 bases each). CDR1 is SGHTA, CDR2 FQGNSA, per germline. The CDR3 sequence is 15 residues long. The DNA for the CDR3 is TGTGCCAGCAGCTTAGCGGGGGTGGCGCTCAATGAGCGGTTCTTC. As protein: CASSLAGVALNERFF.

The V and J genes are TRBV7-2 and TRBJ2-1; 9 nucleotides match TRBD2. Germline V CDR1 and CDR2: SGHTA, FQGNSA. The CDR3 length is 17 residues. Trimming took 2 bases from V and 7 from J; bases not matched to a gene: 12. CDR3 protein: CASSLLGAGLATNEQFF. CDR3 coding DNA: TGTGCCAGCAGCTTACTCGGGGCAGGACTAGCGACGAATGAGCAGTTCTTC.

The V and J genes are TRBV12-5 and TRBJ2-1, with a weak D call TRBD2 (5 bases). Between the trimmed V and J ends, which lost 5 bases and 8 bases, there was a span of 16 bases. From germline, CDR1 is LGHNT and CDR2 FRNRAP. CDR3 length equals 14 residues. CDR3 nucleotide sequence: TGTGCTAGTGGTGGGCCCTTAGCGTCCTATGAGCAGTTCTTC. It specifies CASGGPLASYEQFF.

This clonotype appeared once. A much more abundant neighbour one base away suggests this may be a read error. This sequence joins TRBV28 and TRBJ2-5; 7 bases align to TRBD2. V lost 7 bases, J lost 9 bases, and 17 bases stayed unmatched. Germline assignment: CDR1 MDHEN and CDR2 SYDVKM. The CDR3 spans 15 residues. In DNA form, the CDR3 reads TGTGCCAGCACTACCGAGGCGGGAGCCGTGGAGGCCCAGTACTTC. It translates to CASTTEAGAVEAQYF.

The chain employs TRBV10-1 and TRBJ2-7; 12 bases match TRBD2. Per the germline V gene, CDR1 is WNHNN and CDR2 is SYGVQD (reference sequence). The CDR3 is 16 residues long. The junction had 10 bases not matched to a gene; V was cut back by 3 bases and J by 7 bases. The CDR3 sequence is CASSDLGLAGSGEQYF. In DNA form, the CDR3 reads TGCGCCAGCAGTGATCTTGGACTAGCGGGATCGGGTGAGCAGTACTTC.

This clonotype appeared a few times. This rearrangement joins TRBV3-1 to TRBJ2-7; D is perhaps TRBD2 (6 bases). From germline, CDR1 is LGHDT and CDR2 YNNKEL (reference sequence). V dropped 6 bases and J dropped 6 bases, with 15 bases sitting between them. The CDR3 runs 13 residues. The CDR3 loop is CASSDAGYGEQYF. In DNA, the CDR3 is TGTGCCAGCAGTGACGCGGGGTACGGCGAGCAGTACTTC.

In the case of this clonotype: One base away lies a much larger clone, so this may be a sequencing read error. V is TRBV2 and J is TRBJ2-2; 11 positions match TRBD2. With V trimmed by 5 bases and J by 7 bases, 3 bases remained unmatched. CDR3 size: 14 residues. From germline, CDR1 is SNHLY and CDR2 FYNNEI. CDR3 region: CASSLLAGVGELFF. In DNA form, the CDR3 reads TGTGCCAGCAGTTTACTAGCGGGAGTCGGGGAGCTGTTTTTT.

This clonotype was picked up many times. The V call is TRBV12-3 or TRBV12-4, the J call TRBJ2-1; 13 nucleotides line up with TRBD2. Trimming took 6 bases from V and 8 from J; bases not matched to a gene: 7. The CDR3 loop spans 15 amino acids. The CDR3 reads CASRRTSGSLYEQFF. Written as DNA, the CDR3 is TGTGCCAGCAGGCGGACTAGCGGGAGTCTGTATGAGCAGTTCTTC.

The chain uses TRBV12-3 or TRBV12-4 and TRBJ2-7; TRBD1 aligns across 8 bases. The V and J ends lost 6 bases and 2 bases, in that order; junction bases with no gene match: 6. The length of the CDR3 is 14 residues. The CDR3 sequence: CASRATGGTYEQYF. As DNA, the CDR3 is TGTGCCAGCAGGGCCACAGGGGGTACCTACGAGCAGTACTTC.

This clonotype was observed a few times. This chain links TRBV2 with TRBJ1-4; no clear D. The CDR3 is made up of 16 amino acids. CDR1 and CDR2 from the germline V gene are SNHLY and FYNNEI. The V end lost 4 bases, the J end lost 4 bases, and 16 bases lay between the germline ends. CDR3 sequence: CASSALPGPFNEKLFF. The CDR3 nucleotides are TGTGCCAGCAGTGCCCTCCCGGGTCCCTTTAATGAAAAACTGTTTTTT.